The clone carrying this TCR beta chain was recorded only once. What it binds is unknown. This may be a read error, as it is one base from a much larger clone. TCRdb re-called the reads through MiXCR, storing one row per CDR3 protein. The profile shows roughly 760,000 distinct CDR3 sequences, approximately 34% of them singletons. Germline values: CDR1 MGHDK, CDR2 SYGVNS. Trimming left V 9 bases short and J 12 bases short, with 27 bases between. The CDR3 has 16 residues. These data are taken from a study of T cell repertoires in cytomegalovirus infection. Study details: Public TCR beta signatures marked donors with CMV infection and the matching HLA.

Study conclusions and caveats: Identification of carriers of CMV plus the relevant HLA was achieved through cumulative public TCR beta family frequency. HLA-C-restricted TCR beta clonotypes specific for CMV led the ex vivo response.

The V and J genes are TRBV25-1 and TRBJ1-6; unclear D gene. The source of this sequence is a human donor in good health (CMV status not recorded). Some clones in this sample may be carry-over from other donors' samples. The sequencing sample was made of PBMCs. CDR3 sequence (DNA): TGTGCCAGACCTGGCCAAGTGGCCACCTTTGATGTACCCCTCCACTTT. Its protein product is CARPGQVATFDVPLHF.